This T cell receptor (beta chain) was identified during a study of tumor-infiltrating lymphocytes in primary liver carcinoma (dated by TCRdb to 2015 to 2018). About the study as a whole: The five patients, three men and two women aged 30 to 69 years, had hepatocellular carcinoma (four) or combined HCC and intrahepatic cholangiocarcinoma (one). Tumors of the five patients were stage T1-T3 N0M0 with maximum diameters of roughly 4 to 11 cm. Each sample produced roughly 3.5 to 7.5 million productive TCRbeta reads, and read depth showed no significant difference between tissue types. TCRbeta repertoire sequencing, expression microarrays and whole-exome sequencing were combined in the study across five regions of each liver tumor, with adjacent normal tissue and blood also included. TCRbeta repertoire sequencing covered 35 specimens from 5 patients: roughly 25 tumor regions, 5 adjacent noncancerous liver tissues and 5 peripheral blood samples. Repertoires from technical replicates were highly reproducible, with mean shared-clone rates about 0.86 and correlation coefficients above 0.95. What the authors observed across the whole study: Because only the TCR beta chain was sequenced and unpaired alpha chains were not captured, true repertoire diversity is likely underestimated. Comparison of CD4+ and CD8+ T cell repertoires was precluded by the use of bulk unsorted samples. Only 4 or 5 patients were included in the study, and the authors note that the findings should be validated in a larger study. The top 250 clones made up a significantly larger repertoire fraction in tumors than in blood (p = 0.039). Repertoire overlap was higher between tumor regions (mean around 35%) than tumor-adjacent (approximately 17%) or tumor-blood (about 14%) pairs, consistent with antigen-driven expansion.

Total RNA and DNA were co-extracted from roughly 20-30 mg of bulk tissue with the AllPrep DNA/RNA mini kit, without cell sorting. Surgical resection was performed in China between November 2015 and March 2016 on roughly 5 patients with histopathologically diagnosed primary liver carcinoma. Patients had chronic HBV infection and were treatment-naive at sampling. Each fresh piece of tumor and adjacent tissue was cut in two, with one half stored in RNAlater at -80 degrees C and the other half sent for histology. About this clonotype itself: The antigen it recognizes is unknown. The junction shows a germline mismatch at one end, possibly a read error.

The CDR3 goes from the cysteine to the phenylalanine over 15 residues. The DNA shown is the 45-base CDR3, in frame from base 1. From a lookup of the germline V gene, CDR1 and CDR2 are ENHRY and SYGVKD. Starting from 450 to 500 ng total RNA, TCRbeta-specific cDNA was produced by reverse transcription with a constant-region primer and ProtoScript II reverse transcriptase. Three nested multiplex PCR rounds, following a slightly modified ARM-PCR procedure, were used to build the TCRbeta libraries. The first two PCR rounds used multiplex TRBV1-TRBV30 forward primers with a Cbeta reverse primer, each for about 9 cycles. Sample barcodes and Illumina adapters were added in a final 25-cycle PCR with Deep VentR polymerase. Before sequencing, amplicons between 200 and 500 bp were purified from gel using a QIAquick gel extraction kit. An Illumina HiSeq 2500 was used to sequence the TCRbeta amplicons with 250-bp paired-end reads. Regarding the original processing steps: Quality trimming of reads was performed with Trimmomatic v0.33, and paired reads were merged with FLASH v1.2.11 so that full CDR3 sequences could be recovered. V, D and J germline segments were assigned to the rearranged TCRbeta sequences using MiGEC v1.2.1b. Clonotype statistics, along with Shannon-Wiener diversity indices, were calculated using VDJtools v1.0.0. To cut down on sampling bias, every analysis after diversity analysis relied on just the 250 most abundant clonotypes from each sample. Using fastp trimming at Q25 and MiXCR clonotype assembly, TCRdb reanalyzed the public sequencing data and kept in-frame beta chains. Each CDR3 protein gets just one entry, which takes the most common genes and DNA from the rows behind it. These V and J calls originate from TCRdb's pipeline instead of the authors' own analysis. This sample holds 90,000 to 150,000 distinct CDR3 sequences; around 70% were observed only once. 8.1% of the sample is taken by the ten largest.

The sequence was obtained from an older woman with primary liver carcinoma and hepatitis B virus infection. The sequenced sample consisted of tumor-adjacent normal liver tissue. The V gene is TRBV10-3 and the J gene is TRBJ2-1, with TRBD2 tentatively as D gene (5 bases match). The CDR3 region: CAIRVRDSSHNEQFF. The sequenced DNA: TGTGCCATCAGGGTACGGGATAGCTCCCACAATGAGCAGTTCTTC.